This T cell receptor beta chain was sequenced in a study of control samples from healthy donors and cancer patients. Here immunoSEQ multiplex PCR was the method, and the copy in TCRdb shows in-frame clones only, minus some. The table includes 110,000 to 150,000 clones, 89% detected once. The specimen sequenced was blood. This TCR was sampled from a man aged 25 to 40 in good health.

CDR3 coding DNA: TGTGCCAGCAGCGCCGAACAGGGTAGCGGCGAAAAACTGTTTTTT. Its translation: CASSAEQGSGEKLFF. V and J are TRBV9 and TRBJ1-4, with D perhaps TRBD1 (6 bases). Looked up from germline, CDR1 is SGDLS and CDR2 is YYNGEE. The CDR3 is 15 residues long. Trimming took off 3 bases at V and 8 bases at J, with 17 bases between the two ends.